This T cell receptor (beta chain) came from a study of T cell repertoires in breast cancer (dated by TCRdb to 2016 to 2018). Background on the whole study: Tumors, lymph nodes and peripheral blood lymphocytes from breast cancer patients were profiled in the study, along with peripheral blood from healthy control donors. Because breast cancer has a low mutational burden and common mutations are rare, the study reasoned that TCRs shared between breast cancer patients would target shared antigens. Tumors and tumor-involved lymph nodes were minced and digested with Liberase and DNase, then filtered through 70-um and 40-um filters. Nine healthy donors, of an age range similar to that of the patients, were included as controls. Tumor-free lymph nodes were processed without enzymatic digestion, and Ficoll was used to separate blood samples. ER+/PR+ status was present in the majority of the approximately 23 patient tumors that were analyzed for shared TCRs. On average, around 500,000 sequences per sample and about 11 reads per input cell were obtained by sequencing. What the study reported, not specific to this receptor: Discarding singleton TCRs and sampling only part of each tumor may have missed genuine antitumor clones. Roughly 18 TCR pairs were shared across seven or more patient tumors and were rarely found in control blood, which suggested possible tumor specificity. TRBV7 predominance was observed among shared TCRs, which possibly reflected tumor recognition or mispriming bias from eight TRBV7 primers. Compared with tumor-free nodes, tumor-involved sentinel lymph nodes shared about fourfold more TCRs with matched tumor repertoires (about 7.7% versus 2%). Shared TCRs were encoded by various nucleotide sequences, which suggests selection and expansion based on antigen. Because transcript abundance and primer differences skewed clone recovery, emulsion RT-PCR was regarded as qualitative rather than quantitative.

This clonotype was seen repeatedly, ten times or more. No cognate antigen has been identified for it. No clone much larger than this one lies a single base away; base qualities are absent. The method behind the library was emulsion pairing. Unpaired genes were suppressed by a second nested PCR with blocking oligos, after which a third nested PCR added Illumina adaptors and barcodes. Between roughly 5,000 and 280,000 T cells, along with C-region, Stepout and V-region primers, were included in each emulsion RT-PCR master mix. The Micellula Emulsion and Purification Kit was used to make the emulsions, and Qiagen OneStep RT-PCR reagents were used for RT-PCR. Pooled libraries were sequenced with paired-end 2 x 250 reads on an Illumina MiSeq. As for the authors' bioinformatics: Read pairs were joined in Galaxy and clipped at the engineered overlap into separate alpha and beta files; unclipped reads were discarded. To assign alpha-beta pairs, the researchers used CompleteTCR, a MiTCR-based pipeline that relies on an R script to link chains sharing read cluster identifiers. TCR sequences seen only once, which were about 1-3.3%, were removed as potential sequencing errors. TCRdb's own reprocessing of the public reads used fastp at Q25 and MiXCR and kept productive beta chains. Each entry merges the rows of one CDR3 protein and shows their most common DNA and genes. TCRdb, not the authors, supplied the V and J calls. For this sample there are about 40,000 distinct CDR3 sequences; roughly 44% appear just once. The ten largest clones add up to around 60% of the sample.

Paired alpha-beta TCRs of CD8+ T cells were analyzed using an expanded emulsion RT-PCR method with primers for all TCR V genes. Before emulsion RT-PCR, CD8+ T cells were isolated using a CD8 positive selection kit and then incubated overnight in around 10 IU/mL IL-2. The CDR3, cysteine through phenylalanine, is 14 amino acids long. Of the read, only the CDR3 DNA is kept; its 42 bases are in frame from base 1. CDR1 SGHDN and CDR2 FVKESK were looked up in the germline V gene. V sheds 4 bases and J sheds 7 bases, leaving 16 bases between their ends. Here the chain combines TRBV14 and TRBJ1-1; TRBD1 is perhaps the D gene, given 6 matching bases. The sequencing sample was made of CD8+ T cells. This receptor was obtained from a pool of human donors with breast cancer or a healthy control (not recorded which). CDR3 reads: CASSPPGTRLEAFF. The nucleotide sequence reads TGTGCCAGCAGCCCCCCCGGGACACGGCTTGAAGCTTTCTTT.